The sequence of this T cell receptor (beta chain) was determined in a study of CD8+ T cells in alopecia areata. This CDR3 region has 12 residues. Germline V gene sequence: CDR1 GTSNPN, CDR2 SVGIG (reference sequence). After removal of 5 bases from V and 6 bases from J, the junction contained 5 bases not matched to a gene. Extracted RNA was reverse transcribed into cDNA, the sequencing template. Clones were sequenced by immunoSEQ multiplex PCR, and TCRdb holds only the in-frame ones, with some missing. The sample shows 150,000 or so clones, roughly 50% of them seen only once. This clone was seen more than once but under ten times.

This clonotype was obtained from a human donor with alopecia areata. The sequencing input was CD4+ T cells sorted from blood. This chain uses TRBV30 with TRBJ2-3, with 7 bases identical to TRBD2. CDR3 residues: CAWGRAADTQYF. The CDR3 DNA reads TGTGCCTGGGGGAGGGCCGCGGATACGCAGTATTTT.